This paragraph reports one TCR beta chain. Its specificity is not known. This specimen comes from a study of cytomegalovirus exposure and HLA in healthy donors. Study background: There were about 85 million unique TCRs (from HLA-typed donors) in an early data release. Findings and caveats of the study: Later genetic work tied a missense DCLRE1C variant to beta-chain V and J trimming.

The germline V gene has CDR1 SGHDT and CDR2 YYEEEE. The CDR3 loop spans 14 amino acids. The J segment lost 3 bases and the V segment lost 4 bases, leaving 4 bases of the junction unmatched. Researchers ran the PCR with 60 Vbeta and 13 Jbeta primers. This table comes from immunoSEQ multiplex PCR, and its TCRdb copy is limited to in-frame clones, with some not included. Among under 150,000 clones, about four fifths were seen once, and the ten largest hold approximately 1.4%. This clonotype originated in a woman between 40 and 50 years old in good health and CMV-seronegative. What was sequenced was PBMCs. The chain couples TRBV5-6 to TRBJ1-5; 7 positions match TRBD1. The CDR3 loop is CASSNRGLNQPQHF. The CDR3 DNA reads as TGTGCCAGCAGCAACAGGGGACTCAATCAGCCCCAGCATTTT.